Below, 23 T cell receptor beta chains from the same sample are listed, as sequenced in a study of Graves' ophthalmopathy and Graves' hyperthyroidism. Scientists amplified the TCR beta CDR3 regions from RNA transcripts. Following a first-round RT-PCR that used HTBI primers, a second-round multiplex PCR was carried out. TCRdb redid the calling of the multiplex PCR reads with MiXCR, one entry per CDR3 protein. The sample consists of 300,000 or so distinct CDR3 sequences, around a sixth of them appearing once. The material sequenced was peripheral blood. The receptors here all came from an adult man with Graves' ophthalmopathy.

On this clonotype itself: This may arise from a read error, as a much more abundant clone is one base away. The chain carries TRBV7-9 and TRBJ1-5; the D is unclear. Trimming cost V 5 bases and J 11 bases, with 16 bases left between them. This CDR3 has 13 amino acids. Germline V gives CDR1 SEHNR, CDR2 FQNEAQ (reference sequence). As DNA, the CDR3 is TGTGCCAGCAGCCAAAAAATAGGGATCACCCAGCATTTT. This codes for CASSQKIGITQHF.

This clonotype was detected ten times or more. This chain uses TRBV15 with TRBJ2-5; 7 bases fit TRBD1. In germline, CDR1 is LNHNV, CDR2 YYDKDF (reference sequence). The V and J ends lost 0 bases and 4 bases, in that order; junction bases with no gene match: 5. This CDR3 is 15 amino acids long. DNA for the CDR3: TGTGCCACCAGCAGAGATTTAGGGGGCGGAGAGACCCAGTACTTC. Translation: CATSRDLGGGETQYF.

V is TRBV5-1 and J is TRBJ2-7; 10 nucleotides align to TRBD2. Germline V CDR1 and CDR2: SGHRS, YFSETQ. The CDR3 runs 16 residues. Losses at the gene ends were 2 bases for V and 0 bases for J; bases not matched to a gene: 5. CDR3 in DNA: TGCGCCAGCAGCTTCACCCGGACTAGCGGCTCCTACGAGCAGTACTTC. It codes for CASSFTRTSGSYEQYF.

This clonotype was counted ten times or more. This chain connects TRBV18 to TRBJ2-5; 9 positions agree with TRBD2. The length of the CDR3 is 15 residues. CDR1 and CDR2 from the germline V gene are KGHSH and LQKENI. V was clipped by 0 bases and J by 5 bases; unmatched bases: 4. CDR3 region: CASSPPGGRAETQYF. The CDR3 DNA sequence: TGTGCCAGCTCACCACCGGGCGGGAGGGCCGAGACCCAGTACTTC. Variable domain in full (rest from reference TRBV18 and TRBJ2-5): NAGVMQNPRHLVRRRGQEARLRCSPMKGHSHVYWYRQLPEEGLKFMVYLQKENIIDESGMPKERFSAEFPKEGPSILRIQQVVRGDSAAYFCASSPPGGRAETQYFGPGTRLLVL.

This clonotype appeared many times. The chain has TRBV19 and TRBJ1-1; D is ambiguous. Germline CDR1 is LNHDA and CDR2 is SQIVND (reference sequence). The CDR3 covers 15 residues. V was trimmed by 3 bases and J by 1 base, leaving 12 bases between them. CDR3 sequence reads: CASSMYDPENTEAFF. In nucleotides, the CDR3 is TGTGCCAGTAGTATGTACGACCCCGAGAACACTGAAGCTTTCTTT.

In this sample, this clonotype turned up many times. The chain carries TRBV6-5 and TRBJ2-5; 7 nucleotides line up with TRBD1. Germline V gene data show CDR1 as MNHEY and CDR2 as SVGAGI. The CDR3 extends over 14 amino acids. J was trimmed by 5 bases and V by 0 bases; bases with no gene match: 3. CDR3 amino acids: CASSYSGGQETQYF. CDR3 DNA: TGTGCCAGCAGTTACTCAGGGGGCCAGGAGACCCAGTACTTC.

V and J are TRBV28 and TRBJ1-5; D not certain. Per the germline V gene, CDR1 is MDHEN and CDR2 is SYDVKM. This CDR3 comprises 12 residues. V lost 6 bases and J 9 bases, leaving 12 bases between the germline ends. Written as DNA, the CDR3 is TGTGCCAGCAGCCTAAAGGTGTGGCCCCAGCATTTT. This translates into CASSLKVWPQHF. Filled out from reference TRBV28 and TRBJ1-5, the complete variable domain reads DVKVTQSSRYLVKRTGEKVFLECVQDMDHENMFWYRQDPGLGLRLIYFSYDVKMKEKGDIPEGYSVSREKKERFSLILESASTNQTSMYLCASSLKVWPQHFGDGTRLSIL.

This clonotype showed up many times. The chain couples TRBV6-1 to TRBJ1-1, with a tentative D call TRBD1 (5 bases). Germline V gene sequence: CDR1 MNHNS, CDR2 SASEGT. The V and J ends lost 6 bases and 0 bases respectively, with 17 bases between them. The CDR3 covers 16 residues. The CDR3 protein is CASSEAAGVMNTEAFF. In nucleotides, the CDR3 is TGTGCCAGCAGCGAGGCTGCGGGGGTAATGAACACTGAAGCTTTCTTT.

This clonotype was seen ten or more times. The chain uses TRBV24-1 and TRBJ2-7; either TRBD1 or TRBD2 may fit D (5 bases each). The germline V gene encodes CDR1 KGHDR and CDR2 SFDVKD. CDR3 length equals 17 residues. The V and J ends lost 2 bases and 3 bases respectively, with 19 bases between them. CDR3 region: CATSDSTTSPGRYEQYF. CDR3 DNA: TGTGCCACCAGTGATTCGACCACTTCTCCGGGACGCTACGAGCAGTACTTC.

This clonotype was detected many times. V is TRBV20-1 and J is TRBJ1-5; a possible D gene is TRBD1 (5 bases). Trimming stripped 0 bases from V and 5 bases from J, with 14 bases between. This CDR3 is built from 15 residues. The V gene's germline CDR1 is DFQATT and CDR2 SNEGSKA (reference sequence). The CDR3 here is CSARDLWDGDQPQHF. The CDR3 DNA reads as TGCAGTGCTAGAGATCTCTGGGACGGTGATCAGCCCCAGCATTTT.

This clonotype was observed many times. The V gene is TRBV12-3 or TRBV12-4, the J gene TRBJ2-2; 8 bases agree with TRBD1. The CDR3 extends over 15 amino acids. The ends lost 7 bases at V and 1 base at J; junction bases unmatched: 5. The CDR3 region is CASNKQGVNTGELFF. In DNA, the CDR3 is TGTGCCAGCAACAAACAGGGGGTGAACACCGGGGAGCTGTTTTTT.

This chain links TRBV12-3 or TRBV12-4 with TRBJ1-2; D call uncertain. The CDR3 is 15 amino acids. V lost 3 bases, J lost 3 bases, and 14 bases lay in between. Here the CDR3 DNA reads TGTGCCAGCAGTTTTGGTTATAGAAAACACTATGGCTACACCTTC. Its protein product is CASSFGYRKHYGYTF.

This clonotype was seen more than once but under ten times. The V and J genes are TRBV7-3 and TRBJ2-7, with no clear D. The CDR3 totals 13 residues. Germline assignment: CDR1 SGHTA and CDR2 FQGTGA. V lost 1 base to trimming and J lost 4 bases, with 8 bases between them. The CDR3 spells CASSLNVGYEQYF. CDR3 in DNA: TGTGCCAGCAGCTTAAACGTTGGGTACGAGCAGTACTTC.

In this sample, this clonotype turned up once. The rearrangement links TRBV4-1 to TRBJ2-7; TRBD1 aligns across 8 bases. Losses at the gene ends were 3 bases for V and 2 bases for J; bases not matched to a gene: 6. The CDR3 sequence is 15 residues long. The germline gives CDR1 MGHRA, CDR2 YSYEKL. The CDR3 spells CASSQAGTGTYEQYF. CDR3 DNA: TGCGCCAGCAGCCAGGCCGGGACAGGAACCTACGAGCAGTACTTC.

J is TRBJ1-5 and V is TRBV6-2 or TRBV6-3, with 7 bases fitting TRBD1. This CDR3 has 14 residues. V trimming: 8 bases; J trimming: 1 base; junction bases outside the gene matches: 5. In germline, CDR1 is MNHEY, CDR2 SVGEGT. This CDR3 is CASGQAGSNQPQHF. The CDR3 DNA reads TGTGCCAGCGGACAGGCAGGGAGCAATCAGCCCCAGCATTTT.

DNA for the CDR3: TGTGCCAGCAGTGGGGGAACGCGGTACACCGGGGAGCTGTTTTTT. Residues: CASSGGTRYTGELFF. V is TRBV28 and J is TRBJ2-2; D could derive from TRBD1 or TRBD2 (5 bases each). This CDR3 is built from 15 residues. Germline CDR1 reads MDHEN; CDR2 reads SYDVKM. V was trimmed by 5 bases and J by 3 bases, leaving 13 bases between them.

In this sample, this clonotype turned up many times. The chain links TRBV6-1 to TRBJ1-2; D remains ambiguous. V lost 1 base, J lost 7 bases, and 10 bases lay in between. The CDR3 runs 13 residues. The germline V gene encodes CDR1 MNHNS and CDR2 SASEGT. CDR3 DNA: TGTGCCAGCAGTGAAGATACAGTGGGTGGCTACACCTTC. Amino acid sequence: CASSEDTVGGYTF.

This clonotype was recorded at least ten times. This chain connects TRBV6-2 or TRBV6-3 to TRBJ1-2; D is perhaps TRBD1 (6 bases). Germline V gives CDR1 MNHEY, CDR2 SVGEGT. V gave up 3 bases and J gave up 2 bases, with 13 bases separating them. The CDR3 runs 15 residues. Here the CDR3 DNA reads TGTGCCAGCAGTTATACGTCGAGGGGGAACTATGGCTACACCTTC. Translation: CASSYTSRGNYGYTF.

Ten or more counts support this clonotype. This chain connects TRBV19 to TRBJ1-2; D remains ambiguous. V was cut by 3 bases and J by 3 bases, with 17 bases left in between. CDR1 is LNHDA and CDR2 is SQIVND in the germline V gene (reference sequence). The CDR3 has 16 amino acids. CDR3 loop: CASSIFGQDRHYGYTF. The CDR3 DNA is TGTGCCAGTAGTATTTTCGGTCAGGACCGTCACTATGGCTACACCTTC. Combining the CDR3 with reference TRBV19 and TRBJ1-2 gives the whole variable domain DGGITQSPKYLFRKEGQNVTLSCEQNLNHDAMYWYRQDPGQGLRLIYYSQIVNDFQKGDIAEGYSVSREKKESFPLTVTSAQKNPTAFYLCASSIFGQDRHYGYTFGSGTRLTVV.

The chain uses TRBV3-1 and TRBJ2-2; 11 positions match TRBD1. Germline V gene lookup returns CDR1 LGHDT and CDR2 YNNKEL (reference sequence). V was clipped by 4 bases and J by 7 bases; unmatched bases: 8. The CDR3 contains 16 residues. CDR3 protein: CASSPWDRGSLGELFF. The CDR3 region has the DNA TGTGCCAGCAGCCCATGGGACAGGGGGTCTCTCGGGGAGCTGTTTTTT.

The sample holds many counts of this clonotype. J is TRBJ1-5 and V is TRBV27; tentatively, D is TRBD1 (5 bases). Germline lookup yields CDR1 MNHEY and CDR2 SMNVEV (reference sequence). The CDR3 contains 16 residues. V lost 6 bases to trimming and J lost 4 bases, with 19 bases between them. For the CDR3, the DNA is TGTGCCAGCAGCCAATTCCCAGGGTATGGGAATCAGCCCCAGCATTTT. Amino acids: CASSQFPGYGNQPQHF.

The genes are TRBV28 and TRBJ2-5, with D perhaps given as TRBD1 or TRBD2 (6 bases each). With 7 bases removed from V and 0 bases from J, the gap between germline ends came to 15 bases. This CDR3 has 15 residues. The V gene's germline CDR1 is MDHEN and CDR2 SYDVKM. As DNA, the CDR3 is TGTGCCAGCACCTGGATAGGGGGGCACCAAGAGACCCAGTACTTC. Translation: CASTWIGGHQETQYF.

There are many counts of this clonotype. The chain links TRBV14 to TRBJ2-2; D unclear. Germline V gene lookup returns CDR1 SGHDN and CDR2 FVKESK. The CDR3 runs 15 residues. V was cut by 0 bases and J by 4 bases, with 9 bases left in between. The CDR3 nucleotides are TGTGCCAGCAGCCAAGACTGGCAAACCACCGGGGAGCTGTTTTTT. Translation: CASSQDWQTTGELFF.